This record covers a single T cell receptor (beta chain). Its matching antigen is unknown. This specimen belongs to a study of OX40 agonist ivuxolimab in advanced cancers. As for the study in general: Across the patients, intravenous ivuxolimab was delivered every 2 weeks at 0.01 to 10 mg/kg. Cohort: roughly 80% men, mean age around 61, aged roughly 20 to 79.

The CDR3 runs 15 residues. V gave up 0 bases and J gave up 0 bases, with 9 bases separating them. Germline CDR1 PRHDT, CDR2 FYEKMQ (reference sequence). The method was immunoSEQ multiplex PCR; TCRdb's version includes in-frame clones alone and lacks a portion of them. The table lists about 52,000 clones, approximately 86% of them singletons. Whole-study results and caveats: Dosing at 0.1 to 3.0 mg/kg was accompanied by clonal expansion of CD4+ and CD8+ blood T cells by week 6. The study found that CD8+ T cells averaged more expanded clones than CD4+.

V and J are TRBV13 and TRBJ2-7, with D possibly TRBD2 on 6 matching bases. The sample here was CD4+ or CD8+ T cells sorted from blood, taken in a trial of the OX40 agonist ivuxolimab. The clonotype comes from an adult with an advanced solid tumor such as melanoma, head and neck, liver or kidney cancer. Written as DNA, the CDR3 is TGTGCCAGCAGCTTAGGGACGGGACTCTCCTACGAGCAGTACTTC. Its translation: CASSLGTGLSYEQYF.